These 21 T cell receptor beta chains share one sample of origin, sequenced in a study of shared clonotypes between healthy human individuals. TCRdb keeps only in-frame clones here, not all; method: immunoSEQ multiplex PCR. The sample contains approximately 2,000,000 clones, around 95% of which appear only once. CD8 cells regarded as naive lacked CD45RO, were positively chosen for CCR7, and omitted terminally differentiated effector memory CD45RA+ cells. The sequenced material came from naive CD8+ T cells from PBMCs. These receptors all come from a man between 18 and 29 years old in good health. Some clones in this sample may be carry-over from other donors' samples.

The rearrangement uses TRBV28 and TRBJ2-1; D call uncertain. Trimming left V 3 bases short and J 7 bases short, with 10 bases between. Germline assignment: CDR1 MDHEN and CDR2 SYDVKM. The CDR3 extends over 13 amino acids. The CDR3 protein is CASSLERVNEQFF. CDR3 nucleotides: TGTGCCAGCAGTTTGGAAAGGGTGAATGAGCAGTTCTTC.

This chain joins TRBV10-2 and TRBJ1-2, with D unclear. This CDR3 is 14 amino acids long. Looked up from germline, CDR1 is WSHSY and CDR2 is SAAADI. The V end was cut by 2 bases, the J end by 5 bases, with 12 bases between. The CDR3 DNA reads as TGCGCCAGCAGTGAGCACCCTCCGGTGTATGGCTACACCTTC. Its protein product is CASSEHPPVYGYTF.

The rearrangement joins TRBV15 to TRBJ2-7, with D perhaps matching TRBD1 (6 bases). V was trimmed by 2 bases and J by 5 bases, leaving 16 bases between them. Germline V gene sequence: CDR1 LNHNV, CDR2 YYDKDF (reference sequence). This CDR3 contains 15 residues. The CDR3 region is CATSRPWTAPHEQYF. As DNA, the CDR3 is TGTGCCACCAGCAGACCCTGGACAGCGCCCCACGAGCAGTACTTC.

This chain connects TRBV5-6 to TRBJ2-6; no clear D. V gave up 7 bases and J gave up 3 bases, with 14 bases separating them. The CDR3 length is 15 residues. Germline V gives CDR1 SGHDT, CDR2 YYEEEE. The CDR3 coding sequence is TGTGCCAGCGCGTACCGGGTTAGTGGGGCCAACGTCCTGACTTTC. This gives the protein CASAYRVSGANVLTF.

This clone is a singleton in its sample. The sample contains more than one DNA sequence encoding this CDR3. V gene TRBV27 combines with J gene TRBJ2-7; TRBD2 agrees at 7 bases. V shed 0 bases and J 2 bases; nucleotides not matched to a gene: 4. Germline assignment: CDR1 MNHEY and CDR2 SMNVEV (reference sequence). The CDR3 loop spans 15 amino acids. CDR3 nucleotides: TGTGCCAGCAGTTTATCGGGGGGACTAACCTACGAGCAGTACTTC. As protein: CASSLSGGLTYEQYF.

J is TRBJ1-1 and V is TRBV7-9; no reliable D call. This CDR3 has 14 residues. V was trimmed by 3 bases and J by 2 bases, leaving 10 bases between them. Germline CDR1 SEHNR, CDR2 FQNEAQ (reference sequence). The CDR3 nucleotides read TGTGCCAGCAGCTTTCCAAACCTCAACACTGAAGCTTTCTTT. Its translation is CASSFPNLNTEAFF.

The genes are TRBV5-6 and TRBJ2-1; a weak D match, TRBD1 (6 bases). This CDR3 region has 13 residues. Germline CDR1 is SGHDT and CDR2 is YYEEEE. Between the trimmed V and J ends, which lost 3 bases and 7 bases, there was a span of 11 bases. The CDR3 bases are TGTGCCAGCAGCTCAGGACAGTTTAATGAGCAGTTCTTC. Its protein product is CASSSGQFNEQFF.

The chain recombines TRBV9 with TRBJ2-2, with D unresolved. This CDR3 region has 15 residues. CDR1 is SGDLS and CDR2 is YYNGEE in the germline V gene. Trimming cost V 3 bases and J 0 bases, with 9 bases left between them. CDR3 nucleotides: TGTGCCAGCAGCGCAAGTCGGTCGAACACCGGGGAGCTGTTTTTT. It yields the protein CASSASRSNTGELFF. The variable domain in full, completed from reference TRBV9 and TRBJ2-2, reads DSGVTQTPKHLITATGQRVTLRCSPRSGDLSVYWYQQSLDQGLQFLIQYYNGEERAKGNILERFSAQQFPDLHSELNLSSLELGDSALYFCASSASRSNTGELFFGEGSRLTVL.

Concerning this clone itself: A single base separates this from a much larger clone, so it may be a read error. Within the sample, other DNA sequences also encode this same CDR3. The chain links TRBV19 to TRBJ1-5; 7 bases align to TRBD1. Looked up from germline, CDR1 is LNHDA and CDR2 is SQIVND (reference sequence). This CDR3 comprises 14 residues. J gave up 5 bases and V 3 bases, and 4 bases lay outside the gene matches. The CDR3 DNA follows: TGTGCCAGTAGTATCCGGGACAGCTATCAGCCCCAGCATTTT. As protein: CASSIRDSYQPQHF.

The V call is TRBV5-1, the J call TRBJ1-1; D is perhaps TRBD1 (6 bases). Between the trimmed V and J ends, which lost 4 bases and 4 bases, there was a span of 11 bases. Germline-derived CDR1 and CDR2 are SGHRS and YFSETQ. The CDR3 has 13 amino acids. CDR3 residues: CASSRGRGTEAFF. The CDR3 DNA follows: TGCGCCAGCAGCAGGGGGAGGGGCACTGAAGCTTTCTTT. Full variable domain (outside the CDR3, taken from reference TRBV5-1 and TRBJ1-1): KAGVTQTPRYLIKTRGQQVTLSCSPISGHRSVSWYQQTPGQGLQFLFEYFSETQRNKGNFPGRFSGRQFSNSRSEMNVSTLELGDSALYLCASSRGRGTEAFFGQGTRLTVV.

This clone has just one count. The genes are TRBV14 and TRBJ2-1, with no clear D. Between the trimmed V and J ends, which lost 3 bases and 4 bases, there was a span of 10 bases. The length of the CDR3 is 14 residues. The germline CDR1 and CDR2 sequences are SGHDN and FVKESK. CDR3 in amino acids: CASSHVSEYNEQFF. The CDR3 bases are TGTGCCAGCAGCCATGTTTCGGAGTACAATGAGCAGTTCTTC.

This rearrangement joins TRBV29-1 to TRBJ2-4; unclear D gene. Trimming pared 4 bases from V and 0 bases from J, leaving 4 bases between. CDR1 and CDR2 (germline): SQVTM, ANQGSEA. The CDR3 extends over 12 amino acids. The chain's CDR3 is CSVVSAKNIQYF. In DNA, the CDR3 is TGCAGCGTTGTGTCAGCCAAAAACATTCAGTACTTC.

The chain recombines TRBV6-1 with TRBJ2-7, with D possibly matching TRBD2 (5 bases). From germline, CDR1 is MNHNS and CDR2 SASEGT. The CDR3 has 12 amino acids. V lost 8 bases, J lost 4 bases, and 12 bases lay in between. Here the CDR3 reads CASEGTIYEQYF. CDR3 coding DNA: TGTGCCAGCGAGGGAACCATTTACGAGCAGTACTTC.

This chain uses TRBV27 with TRBJ2-1, with 9 bases lining up with TRBD2. The CDR3 runs to 18 residues. Germline-derived CDR1 and CDR2 are MNHEY and SMNVEV (reference sequence). J was trimmed by 4 bases and V by 2 bases; bases with no gene match: 12. The CDR3 sequence is CASSLPSLSGRPYNEQFF. CDR3 nucleotides: TGTGCCAGCAGTTTACCCTCCCTAAGCGGGAGGCCATACAATGAGCAGTTCTTC.

V usage is TRBV7-9 and J usage is TRBJ1-2; D is unresolved. Germline-derived CDR1 and CDR2 are SEHNR and FQNEAQ (reference sequence). Between the trimmed V and J ends, which lost 6 bases and 1 base, there was a span of 6 bases. The CDR3 has 12 amino acids. CDR3 sequence: CASREDNYGYTF. The DNA of the CDR3 is TGTGCCAGCAGAGAGGATAACTATGGCTACACCTTC.

The rearrangement joins TRBV9 to TRBJ2-1; 7 bases map to TRBD2. CDR1 and CDR2 (germline): SGDLS, YYNGEE. The CDR3 sequence is 17 residues long. V lost 7 bases to trimming and J lost 0 bases; unmatched junction nucleotides: 13. The CDR3 nucleotides are TGTGCCAGCTCTCTAGCGGAGGGGATCAGCTCCTACAATGAGCAGTTCTTC. This translates into CASSLAEGISSYNEQFF.

The chain combines TRBV25-1 with TRBJ1-1, with D tentatively TRBD1 (5 bases). Germline V gene data show CDR1 as MGHDK and CDR2 as SYGVNS. Trimming shortened V by 8 bases and J by 2 bases, and 12 bases separated the two germline ends. The CDR3 runs to 13 residues. For the CDR3, the DNA is TGTGCCAGCGGGGGGACGGGTAACACTGAAGCTTTCTTT. It codes for CASGGTGNTEAFF.

This clone was detected once. The V and J genes are TRBV9 and TRBJ2-7; D is possibly TRBD2 (6 bases). Deletions cut 5 bases from V and 0 bases from J, with 15 bases between. CDR1 is SGDLS, CDR2 YYNGEE, per germline. The CDR3 runs to 15 residues. Here the CDR3 DNA reads TGTGCCAGCAGTGGAGGGGCGGTCTCCTCCTACGAGCAGTACTTC. Amino acid sequence: CASSGGAVSSYEQYF.

The genes are TRBV5-1 and TRBJ2-7, with D tentatively TRBD2 (5 bases). This CDR3 has 14 residues. V dropped 0 bases and J dropped 3 bases, with 10 bases sitting between them. The V gene's germline CDR1 is SGHRS and CDR2 YFSETQ. The CDR3 DNA follows: TGCGCCAGCAGCTTGGGGGGAGTGGGCTACGAGCAGTACTTC. It encodes CASSLGGVGYEQYF.

V and J are TRBV7-9 and TRBJ1-4, with D perhaps TRBD1 (6 bases). The V and J ends lost 5 bases and 8 bases respectively, with 18 bases between them. The germline gives CDR1 SEHNR, CDR2 FQNEAQ (reference sequence). There are 15 residues in the CDR3. The CDR3 loop is CASSNWGTKEEKLFF. For the CDR3, the DNA is TGTGCCAGCAGCAATTGGGGGACAAAGGAAGAAAAACTGTTTTTT.

The chain joins TRBV5-4 to TRBJ1-1; D may be TRBD1 (5 bases). CDR3 size: 15 residues. CDR1 is SGHNT, CDR2 YYREEE, per germline (reference sequence). V was trimmed by 7 bases and J by 1 base, leaving 17 bases between them. CDR3 in DNA: TGTGCCAGCCCATCTTCGGGACGGCCGAACACTGAAGCTTTCTTT. It yields the protein CASPSSGRPNTEAFF.